Only one count was recorded for the clone carrying this T cell receptor (beta chain). The source of the sample is a study of blood T cell repertoires in COVID-19. As for the study in general: Samples representing acute and convalescent COVID-19 were sourced from the United States, Italy and Spain. From T cells, B-cell-depleted T cells, or PBMCs came the material, which was cDNA or gDNA.

Methods used by the authors: Reference gene primer amplification in the assay estimated nucleated cell counts. Assay used: immunoSEQ multiplex PCR; TCRdb lists only in-frame clones, some missing. The V and J calls and the clone size are those of that table, but D and trimming were determined from the DNA. The sample carries tens of thousands of clones, 70% to 90% recorded once. Germline values: CDR1 MNHNY, CDR2 SVGAGI (reference sequence). The V and J ends lost 6 bases and 10 bases, in that order; junction bases with no gene match: 12. This CDR3 spans 13 amino acids. The chain recombines TRBV6-6 with TRBJ2-7, with TRBD1 identical over 7 bases. The sample was peripheral blood. This receptor was obtained from a human donor in a cohort sampled during active COVID-19. The CDR3 DNA reads TGTGCCAGCAGCCTAGGACAGGCGAATCCTCAGTACTTC. Its protein is CASSLGQANPQYF.